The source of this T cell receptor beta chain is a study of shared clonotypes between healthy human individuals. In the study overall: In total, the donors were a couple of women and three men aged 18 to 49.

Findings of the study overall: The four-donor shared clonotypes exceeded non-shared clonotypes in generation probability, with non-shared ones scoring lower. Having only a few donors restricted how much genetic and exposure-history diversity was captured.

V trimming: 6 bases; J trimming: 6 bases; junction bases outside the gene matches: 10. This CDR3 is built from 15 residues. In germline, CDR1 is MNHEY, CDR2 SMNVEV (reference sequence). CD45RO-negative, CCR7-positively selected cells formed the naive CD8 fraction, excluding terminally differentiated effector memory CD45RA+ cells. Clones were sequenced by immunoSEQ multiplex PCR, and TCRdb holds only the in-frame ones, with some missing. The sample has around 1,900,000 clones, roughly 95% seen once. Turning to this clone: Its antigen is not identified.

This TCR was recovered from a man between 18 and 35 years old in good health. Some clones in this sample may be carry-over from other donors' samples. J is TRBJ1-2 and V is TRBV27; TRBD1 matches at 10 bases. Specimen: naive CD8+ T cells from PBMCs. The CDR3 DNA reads TGTGCCAGCAGCACCCTGAGGGGACAGGGGAATGGCTACACCTTC. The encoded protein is CASSTLRGQGNGYTF.